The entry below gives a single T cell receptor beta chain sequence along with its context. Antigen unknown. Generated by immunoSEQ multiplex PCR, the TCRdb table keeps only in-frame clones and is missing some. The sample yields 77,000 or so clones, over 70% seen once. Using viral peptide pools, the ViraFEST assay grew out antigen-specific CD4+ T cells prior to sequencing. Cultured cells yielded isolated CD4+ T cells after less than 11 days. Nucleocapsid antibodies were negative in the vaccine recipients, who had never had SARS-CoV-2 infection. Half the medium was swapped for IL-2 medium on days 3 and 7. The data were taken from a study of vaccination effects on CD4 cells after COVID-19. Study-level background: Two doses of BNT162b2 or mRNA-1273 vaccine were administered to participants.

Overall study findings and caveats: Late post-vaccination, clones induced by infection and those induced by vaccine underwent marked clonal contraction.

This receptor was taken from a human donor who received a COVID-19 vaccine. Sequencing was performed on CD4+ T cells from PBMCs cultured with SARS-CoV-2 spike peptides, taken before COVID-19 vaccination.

The CDR3 sequence: CASRVFGYGYTF. For the CDR3, the DNA is TGTGCCAGCAGGGTGTTTGGGTATGGCTACACCTTC. V gene TRBV6-5 combines with J gene TRBJ1-2; D is undetermined. The CDR3 runs 12 residues. The germline V gene has CDR1 MNHEY and CDR2 SVGAGI. Trimming shortened V by 6 bases and J by 5 bases, and 10 bases separated the two germline ends.